This T cell receptor (beta chain) comes out of a study of early T cells in non-severe SARS-CoV-2 infection. The overall study: From unsorted whole blood, bulk RNA was sequenced, and the chains remained unpaired. Regarding the study as a whole: VDJdb matching, biased toward anti-spike CD8 responses, missed private and CD4 specificities.

This clonotype was detected a few times. No antigen is known for it. Unique molecular identifiers were attached to individual cDNA molecules. Using its own MiXCR run on the 5' RACE reads, TCRdb lists one record per CDR3 protein. Of roughly 50,000 distinct CDR3 sequences in the sample, around 10% were seen once. Sample: whole blood. This TCR was sampled from an adult who was a healthcare worker with PCR-confirmed SARS-CoV-2 infection or an uninfected control (not recorded which).

The CDR3 region is CSLPLGRTYNEQFF. CDR3 in DNA: TGCAGTTTGCCCCTCGGACGTACCTACAATGAGCAGTTCTTC. The chain couples TRBV20-1 to TRBJ2-1; no definite D call. Trimming pared 8 bases from V and 2 bases from J, leaving 16 bases between. Germline V gene data show CDR1 as DFQATT and CDR2 as SNEGSKA (reference sequence). The CDR3 sequence is 14 residues long.